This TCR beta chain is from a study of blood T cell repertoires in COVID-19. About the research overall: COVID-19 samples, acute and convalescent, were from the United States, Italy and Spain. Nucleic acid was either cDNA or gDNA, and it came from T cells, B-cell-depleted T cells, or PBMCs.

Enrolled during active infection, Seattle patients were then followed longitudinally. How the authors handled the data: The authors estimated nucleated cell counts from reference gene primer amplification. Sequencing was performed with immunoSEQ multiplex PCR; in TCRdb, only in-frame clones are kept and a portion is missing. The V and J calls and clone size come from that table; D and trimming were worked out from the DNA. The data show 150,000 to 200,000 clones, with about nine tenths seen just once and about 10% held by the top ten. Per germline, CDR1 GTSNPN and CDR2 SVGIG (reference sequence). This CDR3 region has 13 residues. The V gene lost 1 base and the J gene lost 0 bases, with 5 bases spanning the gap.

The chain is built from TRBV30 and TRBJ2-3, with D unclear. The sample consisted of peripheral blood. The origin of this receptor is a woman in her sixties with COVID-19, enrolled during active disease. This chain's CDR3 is CAWSAGSTDTQYF. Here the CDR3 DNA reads TGTGCCTGGAGTGCCGGGAGCACAGATACGCAGTATTTT.